These 22 T cell receptor beta chains were sequenced from one sample in a study of early T cells in non-severe SARS-CoV-2 infection (TCRdb year 2021). Receptors were amplified or captured by 5' RACE. This sample was sequenced with a NextSeq 500. TCRdb trimmed the raw reads at Q25, called clones with MiXCR and kept productive beta chains. For every CDR3 protein sequence, its rows merge into one entry that carries the most common genes and DNA. This sample holds nearly 30,000 distinct CDR3 sequences; under 6% were observed only once. 4.5% to 6% of the sample is taken by the ten largest. Sequenced material: whole blood. Receptor source: an adult who was a healthcare worker with PCR-confirmed SARS-CoV-2 infection or an uninfected control (not recorded which).

This clonotype was recorded at least ten times. V and J are TRBV7-8 and TRBJ2-3; 7 bases agree with TRBD2. There are 15 residues in the CDR3. J gave up 7 bases and V 7 bases, and 14 bases lay outside the gene matches. Germline-derived CDR1 and CDR2 are SGHVS and FQNEAQ. Here the CDR3 reads CASIQFSRGRNTQYF. DNA of the CDR3: TGTGCCAGCATCCAATTCTCGCGGGGGAGGAATACGCAGTATTTT.

This clonotype was observed a few times. This chain joins TRBV7-8 and TRBJ2-7; TRBD1 matches 9 bases. The ends lost 3 bases at V and 6 bases at J; junction bases unmatched: 9. CDR3 length: 15 amino acids. Germline V gene sequence: CDR1 SGHVS, CDR2 FQNEAQ. The CDR3 bases are TGTGCCAGCAGCTTTGGAAGGGACAGGGTCGGCGAGCAGTACTTC. Its protein product is CASSFGRDRVGEQYF. Full variable domain (outside the CDR3, taken from reference TRBV7-8 and TRBJ2-7): GAGVSQSPRYKVAKRGQDVALRCDPISGHVSLFWYQQALGQGPEFLTYFQNEAQLDKSGLPSDRFFAERPEGSVSTLKIQRTQQEDSAVYLCASSFGRDRVGEQYFGPGTRLTVT.

This clonotype was counted a few times. The CDR3 bases are TGTGCCAGCAGCCTAAGGGTCATCGGGAACACAGATACGCAGTATTTT. This sequence encodes CASSLRVIGNTDTQYF. J is TRBJ2-3 and V is TRBV7-2, with D maybe TRBD2 (5 bases). Germline values: CDR1 SGHTA, CDR2 FQGNSA. The CDR3 is 16 amino acids. V lost 5 bases to trimming and J lost 2 bases, with 17 bases between them.

The V gene is TRBV5-4, the J gene TRBJ1-1; no clear D. The V and J ends lost 0 bases and 0 bases respectively, with 9 bases between them. CDR1 is SGHNT, CDR2 YYREEE, per germline (reference sequence). There are 15 residues in the CDR3. The CDR3 region is CASSLGTQMNTEAFF. The CDR3 DNA is TGTGCCAGCAGCTTGGGGACGCAAATGAACACTGAAGCTTTCTTT.

V and J are TRBV27 and TRBJ2-5; possible D gene TRBD2, 5 bases. CDR3 length: 14 amino acids. Germline values: CDR1 MNHEY, CDR2 SMNVEV (reference sequence). V was shortened by 3 bases and J by 0 bases, with 8 bases between the two germline ends. The chain's CDR3 is CASSLGEYQETQYF. For the CDR3, the DNA is TGTGCCAGCAGTTTGGGAGAGTACCAAGAGACCCAGTACTTC.

The chain has TRBV7-6 and TRBJ2-7, with TRBD2 matching over 8 bases. Trimming removed 2 bases from V and 0 bases from J; junction bases left unmatched: 12. The CDR3 consists of 18 residues. From germline, CDR1 is SGHVS and CDR2 FNYEAQ. The DNA of the CDR3 is TGTGCCAGCAGCTTACCACCAGGGGCGGGGGGCTTCTCCTACGAGCAGTACTTC. It codes for CASSLPPGAGGFSYEQYF.

This clonotype was detected ten times or more. J is TRBJ2-5 and V is TRBV4-3, with D maybe TRBD2 (7 bases). The V end was cut by 1 base, the J end by 4 bases, with 13 bases between. The CDR3 is 15 amino acids. Looked up from germline, CDR1 is LGHNA and CDR2 is YSLEER. CDR3 bases: TGCGCCAGCAGCCAAGGGCGGGGGCTCGGAGAGACCCAGTACTTC. Translating it yields CASSQGRGLGETQYF.

This clonotype was observed a few times. This chain connects TRBV5-1 to TRBJ2-1; 7 bases align to TRBD1. This CDR3 has 18 residues. V was clipped by 6 bases and J by 0 bases; unmatched bases: 15. Per germline, CDR1 SGHRS and CDR2 YFSETQ. CDR3 protein: CASNLETTGPFSYNEQFF. DNA of the CDR3: TGCGCCAGCAACCTCGAAACGACAGGGCCCTTCTCCTACAATGAGCAGTTCTTC. The complete variable domain, with remaining parts taken from reference TRBV5-1 and TRBJ2-1, reads KAGVTQTPRYLIKTRGQQVTLSCSPISGHRSVSWYQQTPGQGLQFLFEYFSETQRNKGNFPGRFSGRQFSNSRSEMNVSTLELGDSALYLCASNLETTGPFSYNEQFFGPGTRLTVL.

This clonotype was detected only a few times. V usage is TRBV27 and J usage is TRBJ2-7; D might be TRBD1 (5 bases). This CDR3 is 15 amino acids long. V was pared by 5 bases and J by 0 bases, with 14 bases between. Germline CDR1 and CDR2: MNHEY and SMNVEV (reference sequence). The CDR3 coding sequence is TGTGCCAGCAGTCCGAATGCAGGGCGCTCCTACGAGCAGTACTTC. Translated: CASSPNAGRSYEQYF.

The rearrangement uses TRBV12-3 or TRBV12-4 and TRBJ2-3, with D uncertain. The CDR3 runs 12 residues. Trimming pared 1 base from V and 6 bases from J, leaving 5 bases between. CDR3 DNA sequence: TGTGCCAGCAGTTTAGACGAGGATACGCAGTATTTT. Encoded protein: CASSLDEDTQYF.

This chain joins TRBV28 and TRBJ2-5; TRBD2 might be the D (6 bases). This CDR3 contains 15 residues. CDR1 MDHEN and CDR2 SYDVKM come from the germline V gene. Trimming stripped 2 bases from V and 0 bases from J, with 10 bases between. The DNA for the CDR3 is TGTGCCAGCAGTTTAACTAGCTTACACCAAGAGACCCAGTACTTC. This codes for CASSLTSLHQETQYF.

This chain joins TRBV5-1 and TRBJ2-2, with D perhaps TRBD2 (6 bases). The CDR3 is 16 residues long. The ends were cut back, 7 bases at V and 6 bases at J, with 22 bases in the middle. Germline V gene data show CDR1 as SGHRS and CDR2 as YFSETQ. The CDR3, as DNA: TGCGCCAGCCATTGGGGAACTACTAGCAAAGCCGGGGAGCTGTTTTTT. Amino acids: CASHWGTTSKAGELFF.

The chain employs TRBV27 and TRBJ2-7; D is perhaps TRBD1 (6 bases). Trimming cost V 0 bases and J 2 bases, with 11 bases left between them. There are 15 residues in the CDR3. In germline, CDR1 is MNHEY, CDR2 SMNVEV (reference sequence). CDR3 coding DNA: TGTGCCAGCAGTTTATCGAAGAACAGGGCCTACGAGCAGTACTTC. It encodes CASSLSKNRAYEQYF.

There are many counts of this clonotype. V is TRBV24-1 and J is TRBJ2-5; no firm D call. V gave up 2 bases and J gave up 7 bases, with 13 bases separating them. The CDR3 runs 14 residues. The germline V gene encodes CDR1 KGHDR and CDR2 SFDVKD. This CDR3 is CATSDYRLPSTQYF. The CDR3 region has the DNA TGTGCCACCAGTGATTATCGGCTCCCCTCGACCCAGTACTTC.

The CDR3 here is CSVRTFTDTQYF. In DNA, the CDR3 is TGCAGCGTCCGGACCTTCACAGATACGCAGTATTTT. The chain joins TRBV29-1 to TRBJ2-3; D not resolved. The germline gives CDR1 SQVTM, CDR2 ANQGSEA. This CDR3 comprises 12 residues. Trimming took off 6 bases at V and 2 bases at J, with 9 bases between the two ends.

The gene calls are TRBV5-1 and TRBJ1-1, with TRBD1 as a possible D gene (6 bases). Germline assignment: CDR1 SGHRS and CDR2 YFSETQ. This CDR3 comprises 14 residues. V was cut by 4 bases and J by 1 base, with 11 bases left in between. CDR3 bases: TGCGCCAGCAGCGCGGTGACAGGGAACACTGAAGCTTTCTTT. This gives the protein CASSAVTGNTEAFF. Full variable domain (rest looked up from reference TRBV5-1 and TRBJ1-1): KAGVTQTPRYLIKTRGQQVTLSCSPISGHRSVSWYQQTPGQGLQFLFEYFSETQRNKGNFPGRFSGRQFSNSRSEMNVSTLELGDSALYLCASSAVTGNTEAFFGQGTRLTVV.

This clonotype has a count of ten or more. This rearrangement joins TRBV7-2 to TRBJ1-3, with D perhaps matching TRBD1 (5 bases). This CDR3 is 15 amino acids long. V was cut by 4 bases and J by 2 bases, with 12 bases left in between. From germline, CDR1 is SGHTA and CDR2 FQGNSA. CDR3 DNA sequence: TGTGCCAGCAGCTCGCGGGGGGTTGCTGGAAACACCATATATTTT. This translates into CASSSRGVAGNTIYF.

Ten or more counts support this clonotype. This rearrangement joins TRBV5-1 to TRBJ1-5; 8 bases agree with TRBD1. This CDR3 is 14 amino acids long. V was clipped by 5 bases and J by 6 bases; unmatched bases: 7. Germline CDR1 is SGHRS and CDR2 is YFSETQ. CDR3 bases: TGCGCCAGCAGTTCTGGACAGGGAGGTCAGCCCCAGCATTTT. This gives the protein CASSSGQGGQPQHF.

This clonotype was counted at least ten times. The V and J genes are TRBV29-1 and TRBJ2-5; D unclear. Germline CDR1 reads SQVTM; CDR2 reads ANQGSEA. Trimming cost V 1 base and J 4 bases, with 10 bases left between them. The CDR3 has 13 amino acids. CDR3 sequence reads: CSVEGLVPETQYF. In nucleotides, the CDR3 is TGCAGCGTTGAAGGGTTGGTTCCAGAGACCCAGTACTTC.

This chain uses TRBV7-6 with TRBJ2-3; 7 nucleotides line up with TRBD1. There are 14 residues in the CDR3. The V segment lost 5 bases and the J segment 1 base; nucleotides outside the gene matches: 3. Germline values: CDR1 SGHVS, CDR2 FNYEAQ. The CDR3, as DNA: TGTGCCAGCAGCCTCGGGACAGGCACAGATACGCAGTATTTT. Its translation is CASSLGTGTDTQYF.

The chain recombines TRBV2 with TRBJ1-6; no clear D. In germline, CDR1 is SNHLY, CDR2 FYNNEI. Trimming removed 1 base from V and 9 bases from J, with 7 bases in between. The CDR3 loop spans 13 amino acids. Here the CDR3 DNA reads TGTGCCAGCAGTGAAGTAATGGGTTCACCCCTCCACTTT. It codes for CASSEVMGSPLHF.

This clonotype was seen repeatedly, ten times or more. The V call is TRBV12-3 or TRBV12-4, the J call TRBJ2-5; no definite D call. V was cut by 8 bases and J by 7 bases, with 14 bases left in between. The CDR3 contains 12 residues. CDR3 amino acids: CASSLFVGTQYF. DNA of the CDR3: TGTGCCAGCTCGCTTTTTGTGGGGACCCAGTACTTC.